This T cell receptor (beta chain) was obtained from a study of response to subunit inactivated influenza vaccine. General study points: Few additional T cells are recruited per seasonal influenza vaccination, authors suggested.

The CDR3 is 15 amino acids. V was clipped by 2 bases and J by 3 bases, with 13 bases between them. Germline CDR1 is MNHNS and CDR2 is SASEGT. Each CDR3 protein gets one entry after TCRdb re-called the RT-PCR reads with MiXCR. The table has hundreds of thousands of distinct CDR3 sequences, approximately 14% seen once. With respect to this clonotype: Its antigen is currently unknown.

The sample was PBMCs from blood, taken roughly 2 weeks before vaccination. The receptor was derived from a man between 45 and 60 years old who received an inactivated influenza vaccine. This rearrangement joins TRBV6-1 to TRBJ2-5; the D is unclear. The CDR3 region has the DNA TGTGCCAGCAGTGAATTGGTTTTTGTAGAAGAGACCCAGTACTTC. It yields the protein CASSELVFVEETQYF.